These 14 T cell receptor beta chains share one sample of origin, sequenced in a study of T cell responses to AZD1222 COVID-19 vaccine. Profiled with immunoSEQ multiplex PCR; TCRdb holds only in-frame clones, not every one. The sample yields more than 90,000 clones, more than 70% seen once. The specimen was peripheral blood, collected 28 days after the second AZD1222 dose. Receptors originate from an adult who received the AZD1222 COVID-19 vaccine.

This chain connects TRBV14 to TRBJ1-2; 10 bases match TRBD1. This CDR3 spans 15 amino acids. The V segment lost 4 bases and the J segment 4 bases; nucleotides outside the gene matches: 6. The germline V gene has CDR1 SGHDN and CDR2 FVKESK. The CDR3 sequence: CASSPGQGMIYGYTF. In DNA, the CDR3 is TGTGCCAGCAGCCCGGGACAGGGGATGATCTATGGCTACACCTTC.

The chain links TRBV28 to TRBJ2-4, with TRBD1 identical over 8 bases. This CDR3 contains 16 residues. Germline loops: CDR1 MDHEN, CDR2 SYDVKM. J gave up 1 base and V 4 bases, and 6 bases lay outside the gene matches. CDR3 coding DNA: TGTGCCAGCAGTTCGCAGGGGGCGAGGGCCAAAAACATTCAGTACTTC. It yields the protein CASSSQGARAKNIQYF.

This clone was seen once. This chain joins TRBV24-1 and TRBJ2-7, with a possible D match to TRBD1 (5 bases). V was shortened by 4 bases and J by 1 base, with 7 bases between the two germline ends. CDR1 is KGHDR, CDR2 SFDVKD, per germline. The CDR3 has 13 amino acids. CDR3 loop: CATSERQSYEQYF. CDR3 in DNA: TGTGCCACCAGTGAAAGACAGTCCTACGAGCAGTACTTC.

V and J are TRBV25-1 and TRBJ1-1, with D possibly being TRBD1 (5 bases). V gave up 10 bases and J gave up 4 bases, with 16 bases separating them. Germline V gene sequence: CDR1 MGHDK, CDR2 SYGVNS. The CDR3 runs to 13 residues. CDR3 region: CATAEGEGTEAFF. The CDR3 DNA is TGTGCCACCGCTGAAGGGGAAGGCACTGAAGCTTTCTTT.

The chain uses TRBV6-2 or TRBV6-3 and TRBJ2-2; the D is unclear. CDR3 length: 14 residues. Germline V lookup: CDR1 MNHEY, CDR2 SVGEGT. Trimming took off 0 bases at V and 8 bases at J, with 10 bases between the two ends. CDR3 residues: CASSYSEDLGELFF. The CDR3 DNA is TGTGCCAGCAGTTACTCCGAAGACCTAGGGGAGCTGTTTTTT.

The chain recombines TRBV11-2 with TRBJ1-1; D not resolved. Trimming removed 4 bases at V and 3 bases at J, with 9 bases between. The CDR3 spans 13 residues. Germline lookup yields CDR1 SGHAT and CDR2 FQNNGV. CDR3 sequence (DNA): TGTGCCAGCAGCTCTCGGTCAGACACTGAAGCTTTCTTT. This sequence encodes CASSSRSDTEAFF. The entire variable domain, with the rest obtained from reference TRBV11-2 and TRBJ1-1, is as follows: EAGVAQSPRYKIIEKRQSVAFWCNPISGHATLYWYQQILGQGPKLLIQFQNNGVVDDSQLPKDRFSAERLKGVDSTLKIQPAKLEDSAVYLCASSSRSDTEAFFGQGTRLTVV.

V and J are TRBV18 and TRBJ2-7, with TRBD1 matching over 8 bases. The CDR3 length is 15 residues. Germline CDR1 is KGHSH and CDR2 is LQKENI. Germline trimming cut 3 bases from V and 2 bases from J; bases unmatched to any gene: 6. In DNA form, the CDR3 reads TGTGCCAGCTCACCCCCCGGGACAGGAGCCTACGAGCAGTACTTC. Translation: CASSPPGTGAYEQYF.

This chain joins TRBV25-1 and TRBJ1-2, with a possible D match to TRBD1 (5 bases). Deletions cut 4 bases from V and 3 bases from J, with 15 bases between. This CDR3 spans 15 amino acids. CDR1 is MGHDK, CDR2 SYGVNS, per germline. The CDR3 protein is CASSGLYRRDYGYTF. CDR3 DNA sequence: TGTGCCAGCAGTGGGTTGTACAGGCGTGACTATGGCTACACCTTC.

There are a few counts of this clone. CDR3 coding DNA: TGTGCCAGCAGTTCACAGGTCCAAGAGACCCAGTACTTC. Protein sequence: CASSSQVQETQYF. The rearrangement uses TRBV11-2 and TRBJ2-5, with a tentative D call TRBD1 (5 bases). V was trimmed by 6 bases and J by 1 base, leaving 9 bases between them. The CDR3 is 13 amino acids. CDR1 is SGHAT and CDR2 is FQNNGV in the germline V gene. The complete variable domain, with remaining parts taken from reference TRBV11-2 and TRBJ2-5, reads EAGVAQSPRYKIIEKRQSVAFWCNPISGHATLYWYQQILGQGPKLLIQFQNNGVVDDSQLPKDRFSAERLKGVDSTLKIQPAKLEDSAVYLCASSSQVQETQYFGPGTRLLVL.

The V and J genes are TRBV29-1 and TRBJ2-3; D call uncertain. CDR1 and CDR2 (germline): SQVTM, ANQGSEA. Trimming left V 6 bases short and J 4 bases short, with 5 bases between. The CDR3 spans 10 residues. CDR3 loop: CSVESDTQYF. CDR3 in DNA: TGCAGCGTGGAGTCAGATACGCAGTATTTT.

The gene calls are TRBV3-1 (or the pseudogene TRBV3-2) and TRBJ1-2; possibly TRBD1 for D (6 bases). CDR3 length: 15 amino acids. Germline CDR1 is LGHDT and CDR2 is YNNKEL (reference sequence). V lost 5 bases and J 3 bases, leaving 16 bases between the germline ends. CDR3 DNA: TGTGCCAGCAGCGCTCAGGGAGGGGGGTACTATGGCTACACCTTC. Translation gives CASSAQGGGYYGYTF.

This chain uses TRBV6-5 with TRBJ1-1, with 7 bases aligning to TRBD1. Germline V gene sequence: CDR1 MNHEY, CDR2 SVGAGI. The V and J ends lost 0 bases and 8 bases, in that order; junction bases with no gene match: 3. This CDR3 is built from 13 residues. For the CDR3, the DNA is TGTGCCAGCAGTTACTCCCCGGACAGGGAAGCTTTCTTT. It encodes CASSYSPDREAFF.

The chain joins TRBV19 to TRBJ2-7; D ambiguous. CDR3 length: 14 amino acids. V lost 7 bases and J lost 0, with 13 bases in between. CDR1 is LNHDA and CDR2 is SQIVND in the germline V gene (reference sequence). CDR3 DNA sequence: TGTGCCAGTAACCTGTCGGAACTCTCCTACGAGCAGTACTTC. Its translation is CASNLSELSYEQYF.

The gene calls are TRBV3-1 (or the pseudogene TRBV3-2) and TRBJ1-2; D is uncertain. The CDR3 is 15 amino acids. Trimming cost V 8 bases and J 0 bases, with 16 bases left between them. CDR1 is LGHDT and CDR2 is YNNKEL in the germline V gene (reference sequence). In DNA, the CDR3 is TGTGCCAGCCGGAGGGCAGGAGGAACTAACTATGGCTACACCTTC. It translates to CASRRAGGTNYGYTF.